This T cell receptor beta chain came from a study of control samples from healthy donors and cancer patients (dated by TCRdb to 2019 to 2021). Libraries were constructed by the immunoSEQ multiplex PCR assay. TCRdb holds this immuneACCESS table with in-frame rearrangements only. Some clones are missing; in checked studies, unresolved V genes explain under half, and the rest has no known cause. This sample lists about 100,000 clones; less than 90% were detected once. The top ten clones comprise 18% of the sample. The CDR3, from cysteine to phenylalanine, totals 16 residues. The only DNA kept is the CDR3, 48 bases in frame from the first base. The germline ends are 19 bases apart after V is trimmed by 2 bases and J by 6 bases. Looking up the germline V gene yields CDR1 MGHRA and CDR2 YSYEKL. About this clone: Its antigen remains undetermined. Per-nucleotide qualities are absent, and no much larger clonotype sits a single base away.

The sequence came from a woman aged 50 to 65 in good health. This chain is built from TRBV4-1 and TRBJ1-1, with the D gene not confidently named. Sequenced material: blood. CDR3 region: CASSQRGIGEGAEAFF. The nucleotides are TGCGCCAGCAGCCAAAGAGGGATTGGGGAAGGAGCTGAAGCTTTCTTT.